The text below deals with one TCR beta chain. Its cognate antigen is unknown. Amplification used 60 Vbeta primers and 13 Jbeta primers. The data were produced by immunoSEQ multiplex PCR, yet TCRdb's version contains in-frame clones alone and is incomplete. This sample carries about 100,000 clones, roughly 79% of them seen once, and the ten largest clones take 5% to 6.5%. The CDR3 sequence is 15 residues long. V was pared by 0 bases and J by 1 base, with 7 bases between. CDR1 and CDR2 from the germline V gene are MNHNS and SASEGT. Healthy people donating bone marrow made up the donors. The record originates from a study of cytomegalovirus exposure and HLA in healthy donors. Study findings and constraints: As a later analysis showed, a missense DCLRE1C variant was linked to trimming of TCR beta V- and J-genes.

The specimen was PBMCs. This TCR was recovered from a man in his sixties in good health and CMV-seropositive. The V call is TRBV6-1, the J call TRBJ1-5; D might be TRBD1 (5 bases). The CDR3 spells CASSEARGSNQPQHF. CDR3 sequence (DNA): TGTGCCAGCAGTGAAGCGCGGGGGAGCAATCAGCCCCAGCATTTT.